This is a list of T cell receptor beta chains from one sample in a study of metastatic and nonmetastatic thyroid tumors. TCRdb reanalyzed the PCR reads via MiXCR. The data hold around 26,000 clones, with approximately 20% observed a single time. The specimen sequenced was blood. The receptors were sampled from a female donor with papillary thyroid cancer or a benign thyroid nodule (not recorded which). Some clones in this sample may be carry-over from other donors' samples. Both conserved end residues are part of each CDR3. D genes are given only for firm matches. Clone size appears in some rows only: once, few, many, or a class for an expanded clone.

clone_size	v_call	d_call	j_call	cdr3_nt	cdr3_aa
medium-sized	TRBV6-1	TRBD2	TRBJ2-5	TGTGCCAGCCGAAGTCAACTAGCGGGACAAGAGACCCAGTACTTC	CASRSQLAGQETQYF
many	TRBV10-2	TRBD2	TRBJ2-1	TGCGCCAGCAGTGAGGTGGGGGGGAATGAGCAGTTCTTC	CASSEVGGNEQFF
once	TRBV5-8	TRBD2	TRBJ2-2	TGTGCCAGCGGCTTGGAGTTTTGCGGGGGCACCGGGGAGCTGTTTTTT	CASGLEFCGGTGELFF
few	TRBV12-3/TRBV12-4	-	TRBJ1-1	TGTGCCAGCAGTTTTGATGCAGCAAACACTGAAGCTTTCTTT	CASSFDAANTEAFF
few	TRBV12-3/TRBV12-4	-	TRBJ2-2	TGTGCCAGCGCCGGGACACACGACACCGGTGAGCTTTTTTTT	CASAGTHDTGELFF
few	TRBV28	TRBD1	TRBJ2-2	TGTGCCAGCAGTTTATCGGGGCAGGGGGCCGGCGGGGAGCTGTTTTTT	CASSLSGQGAGGELFF
many	TRBV13	-	TRBJ2-4	TGTGCCAGCAGCTCGCCCGGAGAAGCCAAAAACATTCAGTACTTC	CASSSPGEAKNIQYF
many	TRBV3-1	-	TRBJ1-2	TGTGCCAGCAGCCAAGAGGACGCGGGAAGCGGCTACACCTTC	CASSQEDAGSGYTF
large	TRBV6-1	-	TRBJ2-2	TGTGCCAGCAGGGGTACCGGACTAAACACCGGGGAGCTGTTTTTT	CASRGTGLNTGELFF
-	TRBV12-3/TRBV12-4	-	TRBJ1-1	TGTGCCAGCAGTTCTACCTGTAACACTGAAGCTTTCTTT	CASSSTCNTEAFF